This entry concerns a single T cell receptor beta chain. The data were obtained in a study of blood T cell repertoires in COVID-19. Study at large: The analysed material was cDNA or gDNA that came from T cells, B-cell-depleted T cells, or PBMCs.

Here immunoSEQ multiplex PCR was the method, and the copy in TCRdb shows in-frame clones only, minus some. The data contain more than 400,000 clones, about 85% of them seen just once; the ten biggest clones take up roughly 0.7%. Among Cohort 3 donors, those recovered had two negative PCRs, clearance, or symptom resolution. V lost 6 bases and J lost 8, with 22 bases in between. This CDR3 spans 16 amino acids. Germline CDR1 reads KGHSH; CDR2 reads LQKENI. This chain connects TRBV18 to TRBJ1-4; possibly TRBD1 for D (5 bases). The sequence derives from a woman under 30 who had recovered from COVID-19. The sequenced sample was PBMCs or T cells enriched from blood (not recorded which). The CDR3 sequence: CASSPKPTDRGEKLFF. The CDR3 DNA reads as TGTGCCAGCTCCCCTAAACCGACAGACCGAGGAGAAAAACTGTTTTTT.